The 8 T cell receptor beta chains given below trace back to one sample, sequenced in a study of CD8 T cells in ankylosing spondylitis. General study results and limits: In ankylosing spondylitis blood, a motif of roughly eight highly homologous TCR beta variants appeared characteristic.

For these TCRs, the target antigens are not known. TCRdb reanalysed the 5' RACE reads using MiXCR and keeps one entry per CDR3 protein. The sample consists of approximately 550,000 distinct CDR3 sequences, about 12% of them appearing once. Material for sequencing was blood, either unsorted or a sorted T cell fraction (not recorded which). All receptors come from a male donor with ankylosing spondylitis.

This chain uses TRBV29-1 with TRBJ1-1; possible D gene TRBD1, 5 bases. Germline assignment: CDR1 SQVTM and CDR2 ANQGSEA. The CDR3 totals 12 residues. The V end was cut by 4 bases, the J end by 6 bases, with 12 bases between. The CDR3, as DNA: TGCAGCGTTGTGACGCAGGGTGCTGAAGCTTTCTTT. Translation: CSVVTQGAEAFF.

The gene calls are TRBV9 and TRBJ2-3, with 9 bases that match TRBD2. The CDR3 spans 16 residues. The germline gives CDR1 SGDLS, CDR2 YYNGEE. V lost 3 bases to trimming and J lost 2 bases; unmatched junction nucleotides: 7. CDR3 coding DNA: TGTGCCAGCAGCGCCTTTCTAGCGGGAAACACAGATACGCAGTATTTT. Protein sequence: CASSAFLAGNTDTQYF. The full variable domain, in which reference TRBV9 and TRBJ2-3 provide the parts outside the CDR3, is DSGVTQTPKHLITATGQRVTLRCSPRSGDLSVYWYQQSLDQGLQFLIQYYNGEERAKGNILERFSAQQFPDLHSELNLSSLELGDSALYFCASSAFLAGNTDTQYFGPGTRLTVL.

This clonotype has just a few counts. This chain joins TRBV5-1 and TRBJ1-4; unclear D gene. The CDR3 extends over 14 amino acids. V lost 2 bases and J 8 bases, leaving 13 bases between the germline ends. Germline CDR1 reads SGHRS; CDR2 reads YFSETQ. The CDR3 reads CASSFSGVGEKLFF. In DNA, the CDR3 is TGCGCCAGCAGCTTCAGTGGGGTGGGAGAAAAACTGTTTTTT.

This clonotype occurred a few times. The chain couples TRBV7-2 to TRBJ1-2; D may be TRBD1 (6 bases). The CDR3 consists of 13 residues. Germline values: CDR1 SGHTA, CDR2 FQGNSA. V was clipped by 5 bases and J by 8 bases, with 15 bases between them. CDR3: CASSPSRGAGYTF. DNA for the CDR3: TGTGCCAGCAGCCCCTCGAGGGGGGCCGGCTACACCTTC.

This rearrangement joins TRBV6-1 to TRBJ1-4, with D perhaps TRBD1 (6 bases). The CDR3 length is 13 residues. CDR1 is MNHNS, CDR2 SASEGT, per germline. Trimming stripped 6 bases from V and 4 bases from J, with 9 bases between. The CDR3 here is CASRGQINEKLFF. CDR3 bases: TGTGCCAGCAGAGGACAGATTAATGAAAAACTGTTTTTT.

This clonotype was counted only a few times. The chain has TRBV29-1 and TRBJ2-1; a weak D match, TRBD2 (6 bases). The V end was cut by 5 bases, the J end by 3 bases, with 17 bases between. Per the germline V gene, CDR1 is SQVTM and CDR2 is ANQGSEA. The CDR3 runs 15 residues. CDR3 loop: CSVLGRDLIYNEQFF. CDR3 nucleotide sequence: TGCAGCGTTTTGGGGCGGGACCTCATCTACAATGAGCAGTTCTTC.

There are a few counts of this clonotype. J is TRBJ2-7 and V is TRBV3-1, with 7 bases aligning to TRBD2. V lost 1 base, J lost 4 bases, and 4 bases stayed unmatched. Germline lookup yields CDR1 LGHDT and CDR2 YNNKEL (reference sequence). CDR3 length: 14 residues. The chain's CDR3 is CASSQGGSRYEQYF. CDR3 bases: TGTGCCAGCAGCCAAGGCGGGAGTAGGTACGAGCAGTACTTC.

This chain connects TRBV12-3 or TRBV12-4 to TRBJ1-5; no clear D. V was pared by 8 bases and J by 0 bases, with 11 bases between. CDR3 length equals 14 residues. Here the CDR3 DNA reads TGTGCCAGCCGGCCCTCTCATAGCAATCAGCCCCAGCATTTT. It specifies CASRPSHSNQPQHF.